These 25 T cell receptor beta chains were all obtained from the same sample, sequenced in a study of early T cells in non-severe SARS-CoV-2 infection. TCRdb re-analysed the 5' RACE reads in MiXCR, keeping a single row per CDR3 protein. The sample includes 55,000 to 80,000 distinct CDR3 sequences, 8% to 9% seen only once; the top ten take around 15%. The specimen comprised whole blood, sampled at baseline. Receptors originate from an adult who was a healthcare worker with PCR-confirmed SARS-CoV-2 infection or an uninfected control (not recorded which).

The chain carries TRBV11-2 and TRBJ2-7, with D possibly TRBD2 on 7 matching bases. Germline V lookup: CDR1 SGHAT, CDR2 FQNNGV. The CDR3 is 13 residues long. Trimming shortened V by 7 bases and J by 2 bases, and 12 bases separated the two germline ends. This CDR3 reads CASTGEGAYEQYF. CDR3 bases: TGTGCCAGCACAGGGGAGGGTGCCTACGAGCAGTACTTC.

Many counts were recorded for this clonotype. This chain links TRBV29-1 with TRBJ2-2, with TRBD2 matching over 7 bases. Germline CDR1 SQVTM, CDR2 ANQGSEA. V was pared by 4 bases and J by 1 base, with 15 bases of the junction left unmatched. The CDR3 consists of 18 residues. In nucleotides, the CDR3 is TGCAGCGTTGGGGGAAGTCGTGGTGCTAGCGGGAACACCGGGGAGCTGTTTTTT. It codes for CSVGGSRGASGNTGELFF.

This clonotype was observed once. This sequence joins TRBV9 and TRBJ2-1, with a possible D match to TRBD2 (5 bases). The CDR3 is made up of 14 amino acids. V gave up 2 bases and J gave up 5 bases, with 11 bases separating them. Germline lookup yields CDR1 SGDLS and CDR2 YYNGEE. CDR3 residues: CASSVSGIDNEQFF. CDR3 sequence (DNA): TGTGCCAGCAGCGTGTCGGGGATAGACAATGAGCAGTTCTTC.

The rearrangement links TRBV4-1 to TRBJ2-7; D remains ambiguous. The CDR3 extends over 17 amino acids. CDR1 MGHRA and CDR2 YSYEKL come from the germline V gene. V lost 3 bases and J lost 5, with 23 bases in between. The CDR3 DNA reads as TGCGCCAGCAGCCAGCTCTATATACCTGGGGTAAACCACGAGCAGTACTTC. Translating it yields CASSQLYIPGVNHEQYF.

This clonotype has ten or more counts. The gene calls are TRBV19 and TRBJ1-2; tentative D call: TRBD1 (5 bases). The CDR3 runs 11 residues. Germline CDR1 and CDR2: LNHDA and SQIVND (reference sequence). Deletions cut 10 bases from V and 2 bases from J, with 8 bases between. CDR3 coding DNA: TGTGCCACCCGACAGAACTATGGCTACACCTTC. Its protein is CATRQNYGYTF.

This clonotype was recorded at least ten times. The chain couples TRBV6-5 to TRBJ2-3, with TRBD1 matching 9 bases. Losses at the gene ends were 7 bases for V and 7 bases for J; bases not matched to a gene: 15. The CDR3 is made up of 16 amino acids. Per germline, CDR1 MNHEY and CDR2 SVGAGI. CDR3 residues: CASMRPGTGNTNTQYF. The CDR3 DNA reads TGTGCCAGCATGAGACCCGGGACAGGGAATACGAATACGCAGTATTTT.

This clonotype was counted only a few times. J is TRBJ2-3 and V is TRBV4-1; TRBD1 matches 7 bases. The junction had 3 bases not matched to a gene; V was cut back by 5 bases and J by 1 base. Looked up from germline, CDR1 is MGHRA and CDR2 is YSYEKL. The CDR3 runs to 14 residues. The CDR3: CASSYGTGTDTQYF. The CDR3 DNA follows: TGCGCCAGCAGCTACGGGACAGGCACAGATACGCAGTATTTT.

The chain carries TRBV5-6 and TRBJ1-5; D is perhaps TRBD1 (6 bases). From germline, CDR1 is SGHDT and CDR2 YYEEEE. Trimming removed 1 base from V and 7 bases from J, with 12 bases in between. The CDR3 has 14 amino acids. The CDR3 nucleotides read TGTGCCAGCAGCTTGAGCAGGGGTAAACAGCCCCAGCATTTT. Its protein product is CASSLSRGKQPQHF.

This clonotype was seen ten or more times. The genes are TRBV10-2 and TRBJ2-7; 9 nucleotides align to TRBD1. Germline V gives CDR1 WSHSY, CDR2 SAAADI. This CDR3 region has 17 residues. J was trimmed by 6 bases and V by 5 bases; bases with no gene match: 17. In nucleotides, the CDR3 is TGCGCCAGCAGTAGTCTTCGTACGGGACAGGGAATTGGCGAGCAGTACTTC. Translation: CASSSLRTGQGIGEQYF.

This clonotype was counted a few times. This chain links TRBV29-1 with TRBJ2-1, with D maybe TRBD1 (6 bases). CDR1 and CDR2 (germline): SQVTM, ANQGSEA. CDR3 length: 17 amino acids. Trimming stripped 3 bases from V and 3 bases from J, with 21 bases between. The CDR3 loop reads CSVDRPQGPFLYNEQFF. CDR3 nucleotide sequence: TGCAGCGTTGATCGGCCACAGGGTCCTTTTCTCTACAATGAGCAGTTCTTC.

The V call is TRBV10-3, the J call TRBJ1-6; the match to TRBD1 covers 9 bases. Germline loops: CDR1 ENHRY, CDR2 SYGVKD. J lost 6 bases, V lost 3 bases, and 6 bases had no gene match. The CDR3 runs 16 residues. The CDR3 DNA reads TGTGCCATCAGTGATTCCGGGACAGGGCGTAATTCACCCCTCCACTTT. Its translation: CAISDSGTGRNSPLHF.

The chain is built from TRBV11-2 and TRBJ2-3, with D perhaps TRBD2 (6 bases). V was cut by 1 base and J by 6 bases, with 23 bases left in between. The CDR3 is made up of 18 amino acids. Per the germline V gene, CDR1 is SGHAT and CDR2 is FQNNGV. The CDR3 bases are TGTGCCAGCAGCTTAGCCTGGGGTGGTAGCGGCCTTGGGGATACGCAGTATTTT. Its protein is CASSLAWGGSGLGDTQYF.

This clonotype showed up many times. This sequence joins TRBV24-1 and TRBJ2-1; 7 bases are shared with TRBD2. The ends lost 3 bases at V and 6 bases at J; junction bases unmatched: 1. Germline CDR1 and CDR2: KGHDR and SFDVKD. This CDR3 region has 13 residues. CDR3: CATSDRTSNEQFF. The DNA of the CDR3 is TGTGCCACCAGTGATAGGACTAGCAATGAGCAGTTCTTC.

Only a few counts were recorded for this clonotype. The chain has TRBV7-6 and TRBJ2-7; possible D gene TRBD1, 5 bases. Trimming left V 7 bases short and J 5 bases short, with 30 bases between. CDR1 and CDR2 from the germline V gene are SGHVS and FNYEAQ. The CDR3 runs to 18 residues. The CDR3 here is CASTNRPSPGQGSHEQYF. The CDR3 bases are TGTGCCAGCACCAATCGCCCATCCCCGGGTCAGGGTTCCCACGAGCAGTACTTC.

The chain combines TRBV3-1 with TRBJ1-2, with D hard to call. The V gene lost 2 bases and the J gene lost 3 bases, with 7 bases spanning the gap. CDR3 size: 13 residues. In germline, CDR1 is LGHDT, CDR2 YNNKEL (reference sequence). The CDR3 is CASSQPGHYGYTF. The CDR3 DNA follows: TGTGCCAGCAGCCAACCGGGCCACTATGGCTACACCTTC. Full variable domain (outside the CDR3, taken from reference TRBV3-1 and TRBJ1-2): DTAVSQTPKYLVTQMGNDKSIKCEQNLGHDTMYWYKQDSKKFLKIMFSYNNKELIINETVPNRFSPKSPDKAHLNLHINSLELGDSAVYFCASSQPGHYGYTFGSGTRLTVV.

This clonotype was seen more than once but under ten times. The V call is TRBV4-2, the J call TRBJ2-1; TRBD2 matches at 8 bases. Germline CDR1 and CDR2: LGHNA and YNFKEQ. Trimming cost V 2 bases and J 4 bases; bases outside gene matches: 7. This CDR3 contains 16 residues. CDR3 in amino acids: CASSQSGSGDYNEQFF. The CDR3 bases are TGTGCCAGCAGCCAAAGCGGTAGCGGGGATTACAATGAGCAGTTCTTC.

This clonotype was seen many times. The chain combines TRBV5-6 with TRBJ1-1; no reliable D call. The CDR3 has 15 amino acids. CDR1 and CDR2 (germline): SGHDT, YYEEEE. Trimming took 0 bases from V and 0 from J, leaving 9 bases between them. The CDR3 coding sequence is TGTGCCAGCAGCTTGGAAACAACTATGAACACTGAAGCTTTCTTT. Its translation: CASSLETTMNTEAFF.

This clonotype has at least ten counts. The V and J genes are TRBV7-2 and TRBJ2-1; a weak D match, TRBD2 (5 bases). Between the trimmed V and J ends, which lost 4 bases and 9 bases, there was a span of 7 bases. There are 11 residues in the CDR3. CDR1 SGHTA and CDR2 FQGNSA come from the germline V gene. CDR3: CASSSTTEQFF. The CDR3 coding sequence is TGTGCCAGCAGCTCGACTACTGAGCAGTTCTTC.

This clonotype was seen ten or more times. The V call is TRBV12-3 or TRBV12-4, the J call TRBJ2-1, with TRBD2 as a possible D gene (6 bases). The CDR3 extends over 15 amino acids. Trimming stripped 5 bases from V and 9 bases from J, with 20 bases between. CDR3 loop: CASSRREGRRAEQFF. CDR3 coding DNA: TGTGCCAGCAGTAGGCGGGAAGGGAGGAGAGCTGAGCAGTTCTTC.

This clonotype was detected only a few times. The rearrangement joins TRBV7-8 to TRBJ2-3; D possibly corresponds to TRBD2 (6 bases). Trimming shortened V by 3 bases and J by 11 bases, and 12 bases separated the two germline ends. Germline V gives CDR1 SGHVS, CDR2 FQNEAQ. CDR3 length equals 12 residues. CDR3 bases: TGTGCCAGCAGCTTGAGCGTGGGGGGGCAGTATTTT. It is translated as CASSLSVGGQYF.

The V call is TRBV9, the J call TRBJ2-5, with a weak D call TRBD2 (6 bases). CDR3 length equals 15 residues. CDR1 is SGDLS, CDR2 YYNGEE, per germline. V was trimmed by 0 bases and J by 2 bases, leaving 11 bases between them. The CDR3 protein is CASSVEVGGQETQYF. CDR3 nucleotide sequence: TGTGCCAGCAGCGTAGAGGTGGGAGGACAAGAGACCCAGTACTTC.

As to this clonotype: Sequence at one end of the junction differs from germline and may be a read error. The gene calls are TRBV12-3 or TRBV12-4 and TRBJ1-6; TRBD1 matches 7 bases. The CDR3 extends over 16 amino acids. CDR3 region: CASTSFPGQFNSPLHF. CDR3 DNA: TGTGCCAGCACTTCCTTCCCGGGACAGTTTAATTCACCCCTCCATTTT.

This clonotype was seen a handful of times. CDR3 residues: CASSFSQNTNYGYTF. DNA for the CDR3: TGTGCCAGCAGCTTTTCACAGAATACTAACTATGGCTACACCTTC. The chain couples TRBV7-9 to TRBJ1-2; D not resolved. The germline V gene encodes CDR1 SEHNR and CDR2 FQNEAQ (reference sequence). The CDR3 extends over 15 amino acids. Between the trimmed V and J ends, which lost 3 bases and 0 bases, there was a span of 11 bases.

There are a few counts of this clonotype. The V call is TRBV12-5, the J call TRBJ2-1; perhaps TRBD2 as D (6 bases). Per the germline V gene, CDR1 is LGHNT and CDR2 is FRNRAP. This CDR3 contains 18 residues. V lost 1 base and J 1 base, leaving 17 bases between the germline ends. The CDR3 here is CASGLAIPAGKSYNEQFF. The DNA of the CDR3 is TGTGCTAGTGGTTTGGCGATTCCAGCGGGTAAATCCTACAATGAGCAGTTCTTC.

This clonotype was recorded once. This sequence joins TRBV6-5 and TRBJ1-4; D possibly corresponds to TRBD1 (6 bases). Germline V gene sequence: CDR1 MNHEY, CDR2 SVGAGI. Trimming left V 0 bases short and J 3 bases short, with 17 bases between. The CDR3 extends over 18 amino acids. DNA of the CDR3: TGTGCCAGCAGTTACTCGATTTATTCGCGGGGGCCTAATGAAAAACTGTTTTTT. Protein product: CASSYSIYSRGPNEKLFF.